This record looks at one T cell receptor beta chain sequence and its context. Trimming shortened V by 8 bases and J by 8 bases, and 12 bases separated the two germline ends. The CDR3 runs to 11 residues. Germline V CDR1 and CDR2: ENHRY, SYGVKD. Time point reported: blood 2 weeks post-SBRT. Treatment defined: 15 Gy SBRT to primary tumor, nephrectomy 4 weeks later. Serial blood draws occurred at baseline and 2 and 4 weeks post-SBRT. These data come from a study of radiation and T cells in renal cell carcinoma. This table comes from immunoSEQ multiplex PCR, and its TCRdb copy is limited to in-frame clones, with some not included. In the table there are some 130,000 clones, 88% of which are singletons.

The V call is TRBV10-3, the J call TRBJ1-2; D not certain. Sequencing used blood, obtained from a patient whose treatment included radiotherapy and nephrectomy. The TCR sequence derives from a woman between 70 and 85 years old with renal cell carcinoma. CDR3 DNA: TGTGCCATCGGCTCAAGGGAGGGCTACACCTTC. Protein product: CAIGSREGYTF.